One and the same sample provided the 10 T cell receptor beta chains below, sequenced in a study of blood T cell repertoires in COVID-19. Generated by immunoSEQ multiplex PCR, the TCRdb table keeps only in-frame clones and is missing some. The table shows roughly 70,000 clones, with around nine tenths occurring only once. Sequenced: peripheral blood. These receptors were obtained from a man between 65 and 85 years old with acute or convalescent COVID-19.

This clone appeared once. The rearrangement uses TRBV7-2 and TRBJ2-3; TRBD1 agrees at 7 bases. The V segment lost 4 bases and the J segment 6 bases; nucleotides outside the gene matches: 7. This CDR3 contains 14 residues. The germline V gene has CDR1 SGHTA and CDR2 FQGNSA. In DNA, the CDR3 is TGTGCCAGCAGCTACGGACAGGTTTTGGATACGCAGTATTTT. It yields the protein CASSYGQVLDTQYF.

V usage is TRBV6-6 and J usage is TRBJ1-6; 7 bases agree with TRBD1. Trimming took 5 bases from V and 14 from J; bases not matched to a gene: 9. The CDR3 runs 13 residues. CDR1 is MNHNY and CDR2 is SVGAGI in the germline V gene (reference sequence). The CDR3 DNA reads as TGTGCCAGCAGTCCCCCGACAGGGCGCTCCCTCCACTTT. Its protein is CASSPPTGRSLHF.

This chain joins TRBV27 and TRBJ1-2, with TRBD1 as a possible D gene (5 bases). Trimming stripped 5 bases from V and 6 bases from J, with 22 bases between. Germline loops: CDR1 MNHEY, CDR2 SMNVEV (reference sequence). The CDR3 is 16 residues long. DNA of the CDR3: TGTGCCAGCAGTCTAGGCCCTTTTGGGGCGCTCCATGGCTACACCTTC. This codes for CASSLGPFGALHGYTF.

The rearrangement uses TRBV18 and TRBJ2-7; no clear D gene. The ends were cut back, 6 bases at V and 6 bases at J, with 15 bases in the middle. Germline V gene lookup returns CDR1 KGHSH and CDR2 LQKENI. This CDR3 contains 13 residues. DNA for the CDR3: TGTGCCAGCTCCTTCGCGGAGTCGGGCGAGCAGTACTTC. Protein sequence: CASSFAESGEQYF.

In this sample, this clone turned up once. The DNA of the CDR3 is TGCGCCAGCAGCCTAACCTCTGGACAGGGTGGTTATGGCTACACCTTC. Its protein is CASSLTSGQGGYGYTF. This chain joins TRBV5-1 and TRBJ1-2; TRBD1 agrees at 8 bases. Germline V gene sequence: CDR1 SGHRS, CDR2 YFSETQ. The trim removed 4 bases at V and 5 bases at J, leaving 13 bases unmatched. This CDR3 comprises 16 residues.

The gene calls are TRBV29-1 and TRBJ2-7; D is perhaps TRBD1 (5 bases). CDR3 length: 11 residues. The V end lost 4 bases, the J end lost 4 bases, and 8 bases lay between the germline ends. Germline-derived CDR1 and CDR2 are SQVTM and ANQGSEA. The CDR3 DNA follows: TGCAGCGTTGTAAACAGGTACGAGCAGTACTTC. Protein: CSVVNRYEQYF.

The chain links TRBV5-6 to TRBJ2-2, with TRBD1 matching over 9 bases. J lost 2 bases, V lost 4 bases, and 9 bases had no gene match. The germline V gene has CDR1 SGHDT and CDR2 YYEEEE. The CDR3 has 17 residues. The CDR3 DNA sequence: TGTGCCAGCAGCAAACGGGGGGACAGGGTTAACACCGGGGAGCTGTTTTTT. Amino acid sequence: CASSKRGDRVNTGELFF. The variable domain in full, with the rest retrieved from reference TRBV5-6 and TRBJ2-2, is DAGVTQSPTHLIKTRGQQVTLRCSPKSGHDTVSWYQQALGQGPQFIFQYYEEEERQRGNFPDRFSGHQFPNYSSELNVNALLLGDSALYLCASSKRGDRVNTGELFFGEGSRLTVL.

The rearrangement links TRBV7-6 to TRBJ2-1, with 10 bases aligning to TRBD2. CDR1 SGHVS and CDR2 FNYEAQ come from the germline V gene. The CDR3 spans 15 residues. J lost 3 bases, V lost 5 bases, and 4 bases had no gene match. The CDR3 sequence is CASSPLAGSYNEQFF. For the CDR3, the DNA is TGTGCCAGCAGCCCACTAGCGGGGAGCTACAATGAGCAGTTCTTC.

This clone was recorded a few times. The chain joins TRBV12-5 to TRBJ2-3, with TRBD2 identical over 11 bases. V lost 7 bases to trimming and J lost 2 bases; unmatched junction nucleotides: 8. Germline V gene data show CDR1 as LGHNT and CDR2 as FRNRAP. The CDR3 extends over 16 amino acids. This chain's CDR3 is CASAEGLAGPTDTQYF. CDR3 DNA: TGTGCTAGTGCCGAAGGACTAGCGGGCCCCACAGATACGCAGTATTTT.

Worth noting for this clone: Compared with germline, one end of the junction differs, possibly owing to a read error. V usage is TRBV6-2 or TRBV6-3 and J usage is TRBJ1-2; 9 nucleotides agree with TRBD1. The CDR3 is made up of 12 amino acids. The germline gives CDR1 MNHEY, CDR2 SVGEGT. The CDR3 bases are TGTGCCAGCAGTTACTCCCTGCGACAGGGGGTTTTC. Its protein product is CASSYSLRQGVF.